The 10 T cell receptor beta chains below were found in one sample sequenced in a study of blood T cell repertoires in COVID-19. Profiled with immunoSEQ multiplex PCR; TCRdb holds only in-frame clones, not every one. The repertoire holds about 310,000 clones, with 80% to 90% as singletons. Material: peripheral blood. Receptor source: a man aged 50 to 60 with active or convalescent COVID-19.

V gene TRBV10-3 combines with J gene TRBJ2-7; 10 nucleotides agree with TRBD1. Germline values: CDR1 ENHRY, CDR2 SYGVKD. V was clipped by 6 bases and J by 4 bases; unmatched bases: 3. The CDR3 is 13 residues long. CDR3 sequence reads: CAISGTGVYEQYF. The CDR3 nucleotides are TGTGCCATCAGCGGGACAGGGGTGTACGAGCAGTACTTC.

V usage is TRBV2 and J usage is TRBJ1-5, with a weak D call TRBD1 (5 bases). The CDR3 loop spans 14 amino acids. V lost 4 bases and J lost 7, with 14 bases in between. Per the germline V gene, CDR1 is SNHLY and CDR2 is FYNNEI. The CDR3 loop reads CASSVGREGQPQHF. The CDR3 region has the DNA TGTGCCAGCAGTGTAGGCAGGGAGGGCCAGCCCCAGCATTTT.

The rearrangement joins TRBV9 to TRBJ2-3; 9 bases match TRBD2. The CDR3 spans 16 residues. Germline-derived CDR1 and CDR2 are SGDLS and YYNGEE. Trimming removed 1 base from V and 4 bases from J; junction bases left unmatched: 7. The CDR3 reads CASSVYPSGDSDTQYF. The CDR3 DNA sequence: TGTGCCAGCAGCGTATATCCTAGCGGGGATTCAGATACGCAGTATTTT.

The chain combines TRBV29-1 with TRBJ1-2, with D perhaps matching TRBD1 (6 bases). The CDR3 contains 12 residues. CDR1 and CDR2 from the germline V gene are SQVTM and ANQGSEA. V was trimmed by 4 bases and J by 4 bases, leaving 10 bases between them. CDR3 in amino acids: CSVVKDSYGYTF. CDR3 sequence (DNA): TGCAGCGTTGTTAAGGACAGCTATGGCTACACCTTC.

The chain joins TRBV18 to TRBJ2-7, with D perhaps TRBD2 (5 bases). The CDR3 covers 16 residues. Looked up from germline, CDR1 is KGHSH and CDR2 is LQKENI. V was clipped by 3 bases and J by 0 bases, with 15 bases between them. The CDR3 spells CASSPFSGRNSYEQYF. As DNA, the CDR3 is TGTGCCAGCTCACCCTTCAGCGGACGAAACTCCTACGAGCAGTACTTC.

The chain links TRBV5-1 to TRBJ1-5; 9 nucleotides line up with TRBD1. The length of the CDR3 is 15 residues. The germline gives CDR1 SGHRS, CDR2 YFSETQ. V gave up 4 bases and J gave up 4 bases; unmatched junction bases: 6. In DNA form, the CDR3 reads TGCGCCAGCAGCCTACAGGGGGCGCAGAATCAGCCCCAGCATTTT. Its translation is CASSLQGAQNQPQHF.

V usage is TRBV30 and J usage is TRBJ2-1; TRBD2 matches at 9 bases. V was pared by 5 bases and J by 9 bases, with 17 bases of the junction left unmatched. This CDR3 spans 16 amino acids. Germline assignment: CDR1 GTSNPN and CDR2 SVGIG (reference sequence). The CDR3 sequence is CAWVPPGVAGVGEQFF. CDR3 in DNA: TGTGCCTGGGTACCCCCGGGAGTAGCGGGAGTCGGTGAGCAGTTCTTC.

A remark on this clone: Other nucleotide sequences in the sample specify the same CDR3. The CDR3, as DNA: TGTGCCAGCAGTTTACGACAGGGGAACGAAAAACTGTTTTTT. Translating it yields CASSLRQGNEKLFF. V is TRBV27 and J is TRBJ1-4; TRBD1 matches 8 bases. CDR3 length equals 14 residues. CDR1 MNHEY and CDR2 SMNVEV come from the germline V gene (reference sequence). Trimming took 2 bases from V and 8 from J; bases not matched to a gene: 4.

The chain joins TRBV5-1 to TRBJ2-5; D may be TRBD1 (6 bases). With 3 bases removed from V and 5 bases from J, the gap between germline ends came to 17 bases. CDR1 and CDR2 (germline): SGHRS, YFSETQ. This CDR3 comprises 15 residues. Here the CDR3 reads CASSSPEQRGETQYF. The CDR3 DNA follows: TGCGCCAGCAGCTCGCCGGAACAGAGGGGGGAGACCCAGTACTTC.

This clone has a single count. The genes are TRBV7-9 and TRBJ2-3; D possibly corresponds to TRBD1 (6 bases). Germline V CDR1 and CDR2: SEHNR, FQNEAQ (reference sequence). V was pared by 5 bases and J by 4 bases, with 13 bases between. The CDR3 is made up of 14 amino acids. The CDR3 is CASSAQQGADTQYF. The CDR3 bases are TGTGCCAGCAGCGCCCAACAGGGTGCAGATACGCAGTATTTT.